The 20 T cell receptor beta chains reported below all come from one sample, sequenced in a study of regulatory T cells in long-lasting Graves disease (dated by TCRdb to the early 2020s). Receptor amplification or capture employed multiplex PCR. Instrument used: Illumina HiSeq 4000. iRepertoire HTBI primers and Arm-PCR amplification of CDR3 regions were used to construct TCR beta libraries. TCRdb reprocessing: public reads trimmed at Q25 with fastp, clones called with MiXCR, in-frame beta chains kept. Each record represents a unique CDR3 protein, reported with the most common genes and DNA among its rows. The sample profile shows about 430,000 distinct CDR3 sequences; over 14% of them were found once. The ten largest clones take up about 8.2% of the sample. The time point label, as the study defines it: newly diagnosed GD, antithyroid drugs for less than 3 months. For both TCR sequencing and RNA sequencing, RNA was extracted from PBMCs in TRIzol.

These data were also filed under a second study, of T cells in Graves' hyperthyroidism and ophthalmopathy.

The sequencing used peripheral blood mononuclear cells (PBMCs), collected at new diagnosis, from a patient treated with antithyroid drugs. Every receptor here comes from a woman in her forties with Graves disease. Donor details come from another sample of the same person, matched by shared clones.

This clonotype was detected many times. This chain joins TRBV29-1 and TRBJ1-2; 10 bases agree with TRBD1. The CDR3 runs 15 residues. Germline V CDR1 and CDR2: SQVTM, ANQGSEA. The trim removed 7 bases at V and 2 bases at J, leaving 10 bases unmatched. CDR3 DNA: TGCAGCGCCCAGGACAGGGGGAAGGCCAACTATGGCTACACCTTC. It is translated as CSAQDRGKANYGYTF.

This clonotype was seen many times. The genes are TRBV12-3 or TRBV12-4 and TRBJ2-1, with D perhaps matching TRBD2 (5 bases). CDR3 size: 13 residues. V was clipped by 10 bases and J by 6 bases, with 16 bases between them. DNA of the CDR3: TGTGCCATCAATCGGGCCCGGGGCAATGAGCAGTTCTTC. Encoded protein: CAINRARGNEQFF.

The sample holds a few counts of this clonotype. The chain joins TRBV4-3 to TRBJ1-5; D may be TRBD1 (6 bases). Per germline, CDR1 LGHNA and CDR2 YSLEER. Between the trimmed V and J ends, which lost 1 base and 2 bases, there was a span of 12 bases. The CDR3 has 16 residues. The CDR3 sequence: CASSQGGPGGNQPQHF. CDR3 in DNA: TGCGCCAGCAGCCAAGGGGGGCCGGGGGGCAATCAGCCCCAGCATTTT.

The chain joins TRBV28 to TRBJ2-4; TRBD2 matches at 7 bases. The germline V gene encodes CDR1 MDHEN and CDR2 SYDVKM. This CDR3 comprises 15 residues. The ends lost 6 bases at V and 5 bases at J; junction bases unmatched: 10. Here the CDR3 reads CASSLPGGRENIQYF. CDR3 nucleotide sequence: TGTGCCAGCAGCCTACCCGGAGGGAGGGAAAACATTCAGTACTTC.

In regard to this clonotype: A much larger clone lies a single base off, so this may be a read error. This rearrangement joins TRBV11-3 to TRBJ2-1; 10 bases fit TRBD2. This CDR3 contains 16 residues. CDR1 and CDR2 from the germline V gene are SGHNT and YENEEA. DNA for the CDR3: TGTACCAGCAGGCCCGCTAGCGGGAGCTCCTACAATGAGCAGTTCTTC. It yields the protein CTSRPASGSSYNEQFF.

The V call is TRBV20-1, the J call TRBJ2-1; 12 nucleotides match TRBD2. The CDR3 loop spans 15 amino acids. Unmatched junction bases numbered 6, after V lost 5 bases and J lost 4 bases. Germline CDR1 reads DFQATT; CDR2 reads SNEGSKA (reference sequence). CDR3 DNA: TGCAGTGCTTGCCCTGGACTAGCGGGATACAATGAGCAGTTCTTC. Its protein product is CSACPGLAGYNEQFF.

This clonotype was picked up a small number of times. The V call is TRBV28, the J call TRBJ2-7; D perhaps matches TRBD1 (6 bases). Germline V gene lookup returns CDR1 MDHEN and CDR2 SYDVKM. This CDR3 has 14 residues. The V end was cut by 10 bases, the J end by 3 bases, with 19 bases between. The CDR3 protein is CATRGSSAYYEQYF. CDR3 DNA: TGTGCCACAAGGGGGAGTTCCGCGTACTACGAGCAGTACTTC.

This clonotype has only a few counts. J is TRBJ1-1 and V is TRBV4-1; unclear D gene. Per germline, CDR1 MGHRA and CDR2 YSYEKL. Trimming took off 0 bases at V and 0 bases at J, with 8 bases between the two ends. The CDR3 consists of 15 residues. CDR3 amino acids: CASSQDMQLNTEAFF. CDR3 bases: TGCGCCAGCAGCCAAGATATGCAACTGAACACTGAAGCTTTCTTT.

This clonotype has more than one count but fewer than ten. This may stem from a read error, because a much larger clone lies one nucleotide away. V is TRBV6-1 and J is TRBJ1-2; D perhaps matches TRBD1 (6 bases). CDR1 and CDR2 from the germline V gene are MNHNS and SASEGT. This CDR3 has 13 amino acids. Trimming took 2 bases from V and 6 from J, leaving 10 bases between them. CDR3 DNA: TGTGCCAGCAGTGAAACAGGGAAGGATGGCTACACCTTC. Its protein is CASSETGKDGYTF.

This clonotype was observed at least ten times. The chain uses TRBV28 and TRBJ2-3, with D uncertain. This CDR3 is built from 19 residues. Germline values: CDR1 MDHEN, CDR2 SYDVKM. Trimming left V 3 bases short and J 4 bases short, with 26 bases between. The CDR3 protein is CASSFRGWAAKPSSDTQYF. The CDR3 coding sequence is TGTGCCAGCAGTTTTCGAGGATGGGCAGCGAAGCCCTCATCAGATACGCAGTATTTT. The full variable domain, in which reference TRBV28 and TRBJ2-3 provide the parts outside the CDR3, is DVKVTQSSRYLVKRTGEKVFLECVQDMDHENMFWYRQDPGLGLRLIYFSYDVKMKEKGDIPEGYSVSREKKERFSLILESASTNQTSMYLCASSFRGWAAKPSSDTQYFGPGTRLTVL.

The chain employs TRBV13 and TRBJ2-1, with TRBD1 identical over 10 bases. The CDR3 consists of 15 residues. Trimming removed 4 bases from V and 0 bases from J; junction bases left unmatched: 0. Germline lookup yields CDR1 PRHDT and CDR2 FYEKMQ (reference sequence). CDR3 loop: CASSWTGGSYNEQFF. The CDR3, as DNA: TGTGCCAGCAGCTGGACAGGGGGCTCCTACAATGAGCAGTTCTTC.

At least ten counts were recorded for this clonotype. The chain recombines TRBV2 with TRBJ1-2; D might be TRBD1 (5 bases). Germline CDR1 is SNHLY and CDR2 is FYNNEI. This CDR3 is 13 amino acids long. V lost 6 bases and J lost 5, with 13 bases in between. CDR3 nucleotides: TGTGCCAGCAGCCTGGACACGGGATATGGCTACACCTTC. Its translation is CASSLDTGYGYTF.

This clonotype was seen more than once but under ten times. The chain couples TRBV7-9 to TRBJ1-5; 10 bases match TRBD1. This CDR3 has 17 amino acids. J was trimmed by 0 bases and V by 5 bases; bases with no gene match: 7. CDR1 is SEHNR, CDR2 FQNEAQ, per germline (reference sequence). This chain's CDR3 is CASSGDRGIYSNQPQHF. Written as DNA, the CDR3 is TGTGCCAGCAGCGGGGACAGGGGAATCTATAGCAATCAGCCCCAGCATTTT.

This clonotype was picked up many times. The chain combines TRBV6-2 or TRBV6-3 with TRBJ1-1; D is undetermined. CDR1 is MNHEY and CDR2 is SVGEGT in the germline V gene. V dropped 7 bases and J dropped 1 base, with 4 bases sitting between them. This CDR3 contains 11 residues. The chain's CDR3 is CASTQNTEAFF. DNA for the CDR3: TGTGCCAGCACGCAGAACACTGAAGCTTTCTTT.

This clonotype has at least ten counts. This chain joins TRBV12-3 or TRBV12-4 and TRBJ2-5; no clear D. The V gene lost 2 bases and the J gene lost 4 bases, with 5 bases spanning the gap. CDR3 length equals 12 residues. In nucleotides, the CDR3 is TGTGCCAGCAGTTTAACCCGAGAGACCCAGTACTTC. Amino acid sequence: CASSLTRETQYF.

The chain joins TRBV6-1 to TRBJ1-5; D not resolved. The germline gives CDR1 MNHNS, CDR2 SASEGT. V gave up 8 bases and J gave up 0 bases, with 8 bases separating them. This CDR3 region has 13 residues. CDR3 nucleotide sequence: TGTGCCAGCCAAGGTCATAGCAATCAGCCCCAGCATTTT. It translates to CASQGHSNQPQHF.

This clonotype was picked up many times. The rearrangement uses TRBV28 and TRBJ1-5; D is unclear. The CDR3 is made up of 15 amino acids. V dropped 3 bases and J dropped 2 bases, with 11 bases sitting between them. Germline V CDR1 and CDR2: MDHEN, SYDVKM. CDR3: CASSFPPTGNQPQHF. The CDR3 region has the DNA TGTGCCAGCAGTTTCCCACCAACCGGCAATCAGCCCCAGCATTTT.

There are many counts of this clonotype. The chain links TRBV27 to TRBJ1-5; TRBD1 matches at 7 bases. CDR1 MNHEY and CDR2 SMNVEV come from the germline V gene (reference sequence). This CDR3 comprises 14 residues. Unmatched junction bases numbered 2, after V lost 2 bases and J lost 4 bases. CDR3 residues: CASSLGTENQPQHF. The CDR3 DNA reads TGTGCCAGCAGTTTAGGGACAGAGAATCAGCCCCAGCATTTT.

This clonotype came up many times. This sequence joins TRBV7-9 and TRBJ2-7; TRBD2 matches at 14 bases. Germline loops: CDR1 SEHNR, CDR2 FQNEAQ (reference sequence). The CDR3 is made up of 20 amino acids. J lost 0 bases, V lost 0 bases, and 10 bases had no gene match. The CDR3 nucleotides read TGTGCCAGCAGCTTAGCGGGACTAGCGGGAGACCCTTTAAGCTCCTACGAGCAGTACTTC. Translation gives CASSLAGLAGDPLSSYEQYF.

The chain has TRBV20-1 and TRBJ1-5; 7 bases line up with TRBD1. The junction had 9 bases not matched to a gene; V was cut back by 0 bases and J by 4 bases. The CDR3 length is 16 residues. The germline V gene encodes CDR1 DFQATT and CDR2 SNEGSKA (reference sequence). In DNA form, the CDR3 reads TGCAGTGCTAGAGATCCGGCCAGGGGGGGAAATCAGCCCCAGCATTTT. Amino acid sequence: CSARDPARGGNQPQHF.